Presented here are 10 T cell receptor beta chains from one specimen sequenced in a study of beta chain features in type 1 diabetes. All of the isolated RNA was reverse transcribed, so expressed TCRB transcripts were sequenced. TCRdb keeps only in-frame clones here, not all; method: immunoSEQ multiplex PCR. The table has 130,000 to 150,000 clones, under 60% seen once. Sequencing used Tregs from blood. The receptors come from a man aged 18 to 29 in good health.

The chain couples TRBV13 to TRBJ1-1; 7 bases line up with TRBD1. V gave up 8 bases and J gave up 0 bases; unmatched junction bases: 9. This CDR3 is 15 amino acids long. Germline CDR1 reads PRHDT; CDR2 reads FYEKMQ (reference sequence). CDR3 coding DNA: TGTGCCAGCCGGCCTCAGGGGGTTTTGAACACTGAAGCTTTCTTT. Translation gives CASRPQGVLNTEAFF.

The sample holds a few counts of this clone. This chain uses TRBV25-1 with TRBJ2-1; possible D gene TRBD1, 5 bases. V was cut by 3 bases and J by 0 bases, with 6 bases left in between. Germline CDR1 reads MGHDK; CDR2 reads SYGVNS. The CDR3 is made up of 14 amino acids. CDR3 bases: TGTGCCAGCAGTGACAGGGTCTCCTACAATGAGCAGTTCTTC. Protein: CASSDRVSYNEQFF.

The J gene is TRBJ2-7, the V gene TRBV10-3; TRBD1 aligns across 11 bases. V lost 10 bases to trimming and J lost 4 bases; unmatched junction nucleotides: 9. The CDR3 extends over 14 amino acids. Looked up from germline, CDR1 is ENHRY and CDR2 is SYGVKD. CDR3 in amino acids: CATRGGQGAYEQYF. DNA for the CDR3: TGTGCCACCAGAGGCGGACAGGGGGCTTACGAGCAGTACTTC.

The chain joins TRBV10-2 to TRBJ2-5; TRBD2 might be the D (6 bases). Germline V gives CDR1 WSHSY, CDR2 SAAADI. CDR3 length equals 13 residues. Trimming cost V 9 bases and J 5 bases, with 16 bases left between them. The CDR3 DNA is TGCGCCAGTGGGGTTAGCGGAGCCGAGACCCAGTACTTC. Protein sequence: CASGVSGAETQYF.

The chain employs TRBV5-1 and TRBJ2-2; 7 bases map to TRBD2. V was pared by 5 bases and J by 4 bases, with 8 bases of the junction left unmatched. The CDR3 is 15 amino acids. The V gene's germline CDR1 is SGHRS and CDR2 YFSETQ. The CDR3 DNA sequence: TGCGCCAGCAGAACATTTGCTAGCGGCACCGGGGAGCTGTTTTTT. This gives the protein CASRTFASGTGELFF.

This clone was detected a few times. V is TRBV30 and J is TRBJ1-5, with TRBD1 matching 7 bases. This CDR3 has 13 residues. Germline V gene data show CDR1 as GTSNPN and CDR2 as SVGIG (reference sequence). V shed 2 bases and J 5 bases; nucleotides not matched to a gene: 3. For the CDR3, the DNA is TGTGCCTGGAGTTCAACAGGGGATCAGCCCCAGCATTTT. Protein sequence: CAWSSTGDQPQHF. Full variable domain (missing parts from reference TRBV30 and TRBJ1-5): SQTIHQWPATLVQPVGSPLSLECTVEGTSNPNLYWYRQAAGRGLQLLFYSVGIGQISSEVPQNLSASRPQDRQFILSSKKLLLSDSGFYLCAWSSTGDQPQHFGDGTRLSIL.

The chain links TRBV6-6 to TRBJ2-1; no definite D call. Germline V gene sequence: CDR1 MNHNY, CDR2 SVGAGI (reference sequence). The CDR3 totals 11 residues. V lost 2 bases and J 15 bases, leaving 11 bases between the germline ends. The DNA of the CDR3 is TGTGCCAGCAGTTACCCAGAGGTGCGGTTCTTC. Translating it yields CASSYPEVRFF.

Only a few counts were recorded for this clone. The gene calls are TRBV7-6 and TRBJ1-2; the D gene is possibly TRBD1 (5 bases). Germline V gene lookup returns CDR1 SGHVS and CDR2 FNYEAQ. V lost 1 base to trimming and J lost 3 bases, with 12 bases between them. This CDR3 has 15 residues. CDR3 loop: CASSLGVGDDYGYTF. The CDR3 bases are TGTGCCAGCAGCTTAGGGGTAGGGGATGACTATGGCTACACCTTC.

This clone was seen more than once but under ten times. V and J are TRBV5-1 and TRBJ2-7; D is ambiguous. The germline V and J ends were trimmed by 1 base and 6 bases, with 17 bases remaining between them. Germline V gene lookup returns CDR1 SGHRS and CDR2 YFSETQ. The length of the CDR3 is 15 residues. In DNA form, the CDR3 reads TGCGCCAGCAGCTTGTTAGATGGGCCGGTTGGCGAGCAGTACTTC. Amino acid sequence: CASSLLDGPVGEQYF.

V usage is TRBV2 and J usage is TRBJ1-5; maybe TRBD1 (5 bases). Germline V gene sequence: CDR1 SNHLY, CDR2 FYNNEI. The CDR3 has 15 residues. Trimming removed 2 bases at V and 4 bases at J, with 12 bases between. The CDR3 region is CASSELGGTNQPQHF. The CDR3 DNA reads TGTGCCAGCAGTGAATTGGGGGGAACGAATCAGCCCCAGCATTTT.